These T cell receptor beta chains were read from a single sample in a study of Ad26.COV2.S vaccination and SARS-CoV-2 variants. Measured with immunoSEQ multiplex PCR; TCRdb has only the in-frame clones, and not every one. There are about 220,000 clones in the sample; 70% to 90% occur only once, and around 10% lies in the top ten. The specimen was peripheral blood, collected in a trial of Ad26.COV2.S vaccine versus placebo. The receptors derive from a person aged 18-60 years who received the Ad26.COV2.S COVID-19 vaccine or a placebo. The conserved cysteine and the conserved F or W are not part of the CDR3 here. Fields, in order: V gene, J gene, CDR3 protein.

>TRBV19|TRBJ1-5
ASGLQGGQPQH
>TRBV5-1|TRBJ1-4
ASSLAPTGYNEKLF
>TRBV6-5|TRBJ2-6
ATWVGGSNVLT
>TRBV3-1/TRBV3-2|TRBJ1-2
ASSQAWTGSYT
>TRBV5-6|TRBJ2-1
ASSPDSHEQF
>TRBV7-9|TRBJ2-1
ASSLDGSYNEQF
>TRBV30|TRBJ2-5
AWSVQSLAETQY
>TRBV5-6|TRBJ1-1
ASSLHPPANTEAF
>TRBV18|TRBJ1-3
ASSPLEGLRSGNTIY
>TRBV18|TRBJ2-1
ASSPLERSGYNEQF
>TRBV28|TRBJ1-2
ASSLPQGALHYGYT
>TRBV19|TRBJ2-7
ASSHRPGNYEQY
>TRBV7-8|TRBJ2-7
ASSPRSSGGPYEQY
>TRBV10-3|TRBJ1-4
AISGWGGNEKLF
>TRBV7-2|TRBJ2-3
ASSLVHPGDTQY
>TRBV7-9|TRBJ1-6
ASSLVGSLH